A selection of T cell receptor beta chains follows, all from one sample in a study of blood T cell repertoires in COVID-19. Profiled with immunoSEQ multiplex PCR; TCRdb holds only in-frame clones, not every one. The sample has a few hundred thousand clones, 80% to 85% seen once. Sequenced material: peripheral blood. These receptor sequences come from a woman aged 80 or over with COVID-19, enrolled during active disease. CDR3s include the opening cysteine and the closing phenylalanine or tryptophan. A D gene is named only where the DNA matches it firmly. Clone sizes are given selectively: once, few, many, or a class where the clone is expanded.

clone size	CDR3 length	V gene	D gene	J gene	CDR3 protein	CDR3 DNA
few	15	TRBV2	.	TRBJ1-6	CAMRGRAANNSPLHF	TGTGCCATGCGCGGGAGGGCAGCGAATAATTCACCCCTCCACTTT
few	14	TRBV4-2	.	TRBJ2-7	CASSRADDSYEQYF	TGTGCCAGCAGCAGAGCGGACGACTCCTACGAGCAGTACTTC
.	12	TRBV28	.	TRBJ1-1	CASLTLNTEAFF	TGTGCCAGCCTGACATTGAACACTGAAGCTTTCTTT
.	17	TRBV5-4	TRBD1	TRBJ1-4	CASSSNGQATTNEKLFF	TGTGCCAGCAGCTCAAATGGACAGGCCACAACTAATGAAAAACTGTTTTTT
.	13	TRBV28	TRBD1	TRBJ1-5	CASRVGQGQPQHF	TGTGCCAGCAGAGTGGGACAGGGACAGCCCCAGCATTTT
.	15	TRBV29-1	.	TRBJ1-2	CSATPAGVYDYGYTF	TGCAGCGCCACGCCGGCAGGGGTATACGACTATGGCTACACCTTC
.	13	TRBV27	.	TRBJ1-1	CATQPRGGTEAFF	TGTGCCACTCAACCGCGGGGGGGGACTGAAGCTTTCTTT
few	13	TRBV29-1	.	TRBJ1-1	CSVDGQMNTEAFF	TGCAGCGTTGACGGACAAATGAACACTGAAGCTTTCTTT
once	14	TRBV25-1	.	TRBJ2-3	CASRLGGGTDTQYF	TGTGCCAGCCGTCTGGGCGGGGGCACAGATACGCAGTATTTT
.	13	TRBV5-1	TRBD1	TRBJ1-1	CASSLRQGAGAFF	TGCGCCAGCAGCTTACGACAGGGGGCCGGGGCTTTCTTT
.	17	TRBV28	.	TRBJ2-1	CASSLVPWQGENNEQFF	TGTGCCAGCAGTTTAGTCCCGTGGCAGGGTGAAAACAATGAGCAGTTCTTC
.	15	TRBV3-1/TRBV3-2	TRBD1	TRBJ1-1	CASSPRDRMNTEAFF	TGTGCCAGCAGCCCTCGGGACAGAATGAACACTGAAGCTTTCTTT
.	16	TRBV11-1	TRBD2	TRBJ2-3	CASSYGGARGTDTQYF	TGTGCCAGCAGCTACGGGGGGGCTCGTGGCACAGATACGCAGTATTTT
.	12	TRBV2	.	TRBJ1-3	CASRRDVNTIYF	TGTGCCAGCAGGAGGGATGTAAACACCATATATTTT
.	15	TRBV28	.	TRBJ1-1	CASSPIPGKNTEAFF	TGTGCCAGCAGTCCCATCCCGGGAAAGAACACTGAAGCTTTCTTT
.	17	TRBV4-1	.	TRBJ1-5	CASSPTILRGPRQPQHF	TGCGCCAGCAGCCCCACAATTCTAAGGGGCCCTCGACAGCCCCAGCATTTT
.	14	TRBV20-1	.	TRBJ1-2	CSASRQGSPYGYTF	TGCAGTGCTAGTAGGCAGGGGAGTCCCTATGGCTACACCTTC
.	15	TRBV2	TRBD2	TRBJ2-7	CASSESIAGAYEQYF	TGTGCCAGCAGTGAGTCAATAGCGGGGGCCTACGAGCAGTACTTC
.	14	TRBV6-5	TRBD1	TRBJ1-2	CATSGQGANYGYTF	TGTGCCACGTCTGGACAGGGGGCAAACTATGGCTACACCTTC
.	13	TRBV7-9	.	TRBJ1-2	CASSLQGFYGYTF	TGTGCCAGCAGCTTACAGGGATTCTATGGCTACACCTTC
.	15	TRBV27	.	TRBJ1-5	CASRGGDLSNQPQHF	TGTGCCAGCCGGGGGGGGGACCTTAGCAATCAGCCCCAGCATTTT
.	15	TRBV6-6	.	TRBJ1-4	CASSYSGRANEKLFF	TGTGCCAGCAGTTACTCGGGGAGGGCTAATGAAAAACTGTTTTTT
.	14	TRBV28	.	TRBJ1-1	CASIQTVMNTEAFF	TGTGCCAGCATTCAGACAGTAATGAACACTGAAGCTTTCTTT
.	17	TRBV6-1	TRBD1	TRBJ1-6	CASSESGRTGFGSPLHF	TGTGCCAGCAGTGAATCGGGCCGGACAGGGTTCGGATCACCCCTCCACTTT
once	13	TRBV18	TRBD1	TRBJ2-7	CASSPDRDYEQYF	TGTGCCAGCTCACCCGACAGGGACTACGAGCAGTACTTC
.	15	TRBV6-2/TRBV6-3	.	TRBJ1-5	CASSLQLSSNQPQHF	TGTGCCAGCAGTCTACAGCTTTCTAGCAATCAGCCCCAGCATTTT
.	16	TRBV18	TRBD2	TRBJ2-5	CASSPSAGGPGETQYF	TGTGCCAGCTCACCATCAGCGGGGGGGCCAGGCGAGACCCAGTACTTC
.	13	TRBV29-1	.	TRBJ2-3	CSVGQGLTDTQYF	TGCAGCGTTGGTCAGGGGTTGACAGATACGCAGTATTTT
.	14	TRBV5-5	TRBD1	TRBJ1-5	CASSSDRVNQPQHF	TGTGCCAGCAGCTCGGACAGGGTGAATCAGCCCCAGCATTTT
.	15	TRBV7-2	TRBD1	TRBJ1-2	CASSLEGGQGFGYTF	TGTGCCAGCAGCTTAGAAGGGGGACAGGGTTTTGGCTACACCTTC
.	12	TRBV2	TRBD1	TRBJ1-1	CASSRQGTEAFF	TGTGCCAGCAGTAGACAGGGTACTGAAGCTTTCTTT
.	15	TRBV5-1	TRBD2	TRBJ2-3	CASSLSGGGTDTQYF	TGCGCCAGCAGCTTGAGCGGGGGGGGCACAGATACGCAGTATTTT
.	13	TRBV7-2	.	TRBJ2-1	CAAARRGYNEQFF	TGTGCTGCGGCCCGGAGGGGTTACAATGAGCAGTTCTTC
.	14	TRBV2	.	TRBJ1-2	CASREGTSNYGYTF	TGTGCCAGTAGAGAGGGAACTTCTAACTATGGCTACACCTTC
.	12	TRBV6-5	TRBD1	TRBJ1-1	CASSRTGDEAFF	TGTGCCAGCAGTAGGACAGGGGATGAAGCTTTCTTT
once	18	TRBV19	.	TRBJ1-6	CASKAKSGTAGENSPLHF	TGTGCCAGTAAAGCCAAGTCGGGGACGGCGGGGGAGAATTCACCCCTCCACTTT
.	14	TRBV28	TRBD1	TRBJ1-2	CASARGQGGYGYTF	TGTGCCAGCGCCAGGGGGCAGGGGGGCTATGGCTACACCTTC
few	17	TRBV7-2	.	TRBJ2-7	CASSFSSGAGFSYEQYF	TGTGCCAGCAGCTTTTCTTCAGGGGCTGGATTCTCCTACGAGCAGTACTTC
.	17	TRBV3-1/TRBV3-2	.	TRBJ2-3	CASSPHAGTPKQNTQYF	TGTGCCAGCAGCCCCCATGCCGGGACACCAAAGCAGAATACGCAGTATTTT
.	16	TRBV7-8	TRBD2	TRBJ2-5	CASSLGTSGYQETQYF	TGTGCCAGCAGCTTAGGGACTAGCGGGTATCAAGAGACCCAGTACTTC
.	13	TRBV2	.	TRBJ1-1	CASSGGSGTEAFF	TGTGCCAGCAGTGGAGGTAGCGGCACTGAAGCTTTCTTT
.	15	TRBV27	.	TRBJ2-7	CASSFISQFSYEQYF	TGTGCCAGCAGTTTTATCTCCCAGTTTTCCTACGAGCAGTACTTC
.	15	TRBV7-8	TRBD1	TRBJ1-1	CASSFRPQGDTEAFF	TGTGCCAGCAGCTTTAGGCCCCAGGGGGACACTGAAGCTTTCTTT
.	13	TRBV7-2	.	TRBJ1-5	CASSSRFNQPQHF	TGTGCCAGCAGCTCTCGGTTCAATCAGCCCCAGCATTTT
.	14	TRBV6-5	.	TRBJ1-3	CASKGQFSGNTIYF	TGTGCCAGCAAAGGACAGTTCTCTGGAAACACCATATATTTT
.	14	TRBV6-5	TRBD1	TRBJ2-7	CASIKTGVSYEQYF	TGTGCCAGCATCAAAACAGGGGTTTCCTACGAGCAGTACTTC
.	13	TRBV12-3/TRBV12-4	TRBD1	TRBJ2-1	CASRSTGGNEQFF	TGTGCCAGCAGAAGCACAGGGGGCAATGAGCAGTTCTTC